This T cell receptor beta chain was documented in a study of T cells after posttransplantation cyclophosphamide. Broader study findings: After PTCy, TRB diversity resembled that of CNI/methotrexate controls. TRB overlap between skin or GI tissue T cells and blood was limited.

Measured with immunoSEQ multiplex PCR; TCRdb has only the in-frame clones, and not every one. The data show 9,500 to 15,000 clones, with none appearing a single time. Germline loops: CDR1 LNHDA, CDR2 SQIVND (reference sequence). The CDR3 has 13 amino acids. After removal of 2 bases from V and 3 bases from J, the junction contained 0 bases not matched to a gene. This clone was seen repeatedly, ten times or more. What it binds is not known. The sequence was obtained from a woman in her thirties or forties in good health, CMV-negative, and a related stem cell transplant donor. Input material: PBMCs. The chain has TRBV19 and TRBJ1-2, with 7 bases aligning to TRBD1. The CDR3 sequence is CASSIQGDYGYTF. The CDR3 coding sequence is TGTGCCAGTAGTATACAGGGGGACTATGGCTACACCTTC.